These 22 T cell receptor beta chains originate from one sample sequenced in a study of blood T cell repertoires in COVID-19. Only in-frame clones appear in the TCRdb table, and some are missing; sequencing was by immunoSEQ multiplex PCR. The top ten hold about 3.9% of the sample, which has about 220,000 clones, roughly 84% seen once. The sample consisted of peripheral blood. The receptors come from an elderly woman with acute or convalescent COVID-19.

The gene calls are TRBV5-1 and TRBJ1-4, with 7 bases fitting TRBD1. Germline CDR1 is SGHRS and CDR2 is YFSETQ. The trim removed 1 base at V and 6 bases at J, leaving 6 bases unmatched. The length of the CDR3 is 15 residues. The CDR3 protein is CASSLMRQGYEKLFF. The CDR3 bases are TGCGCCAGCAGCTTGATGCGACAGGGCTATGAAAAACTGTTTTTT. The whole variable domain, filled in from reference TRBV5-1 and TRBJ1-4, reads KAGVTQTPRYLIKTRGQQVTLSCSPISGHRSVSWYQQTPGQGLQFLFEYFSETQRNKGNFPGRFSGRQFSNSRSEMNVSTLELGDSALYLCASSLMRQGYEKLFFGSGTQLSVL.

This sequence joins TRBV3-1 (or the pseudogene TRBV3-2) and TRBJ2-1; D gene ambiguous. V dropped 3 bases and J dropped 7 bases, with 7 bases sitting between them. The germline V gene has CDR1 LGHDT and CDR2 YNNKEL (reference sequence). This CDR3 region has 12 residues. The CDR3 DNA is TGTGCCAGCAGCCAGACCGGGAATGAGCAGTTCTTC. It specifies CASSQTGNEQFF.

The chain links TRBV7-2 to TRBJ1-1; D uncertain. Germline-derived CDR1 and CDR2 are SGHTA and FQGNSA. V was trimmed by 6 bases and J by 0 bases, leaving 8 bases between them. This CDR3 spans 13 amino acids. The chain's CDR3 is CASRGDLNTEAFF. The CDR3 DNA sequence: TGTGCCAGCAGGGGCGATCTGAACACTGAAGCTTTCTTT.

The V and J genes are TRBV10-3 and TRBJ1-5; D is perhaps TRBD1 (5 bases). V lost 3 bases, J lost 2 bases, and 8 bases lay in between. The CDR3 length is 14 residues. The V gene's germline CDR1 is ENHRY and CDR2 SYGVKD. CDR3 nucleotides: TGTGCCATCAGTGAACAGGACGGCAATCAGCCCCAGCATTTT. This gives the protein CAISEQDGNQPQHF.

This chain joins TRBV27 and TRBJ1-2; 8 nucleotides align to TRBD1. V lost 6 bases and J lost 8; bases outside the gene matches: 8. The CDR3 covers 13 residues. Germline V gives CDR1 MNHEY, CDR2 SMNVEV (reference sequence). CDR3 sequence: CASRAAGGGGYTF. The CDR3 nucleotides read TGTGCCAGCAGAGCGGCAGGGGGCGGCGGCTACACCTTC.

This clone was counted a few times. The chain joins TRBV18 to TRBJ1-1; TRBD1 is a possible D gene (5 bases). Germline V CDR1 and CDR2: KGHSH, LQKENI. Trimming removed 2 bases from V and 4 bases from J, with 11 bases in between. The CDR3 spans 14 residues. CDR3 in amino acids: CASSPAQGRTEAFF. CDR3 bases: TGTGCCAGCTCACCAGCTCAGGGTCGCACTGAAGCTTTCTTT.

There are a few counts of this clone. The chain couples TRBV4-1 to TRBJ1-3, with TRBD1 matching over 9 bases. The J segment lost 0 bases and the V segment lost 4 bases, leaving 7 bases of the junction unmatched. The germline V gene encodes CDR1 MGHRA and CDR2 YSYEKL. The CDR3 contains 17 residues. CDR3: CASSPPGQGFSGNTIYF. CDR3 nucleotides: TGCGCCAGCAGCCCACCGGGACAGGGTTTCTCTGGAAACACCATATATTTT.

The J gene is TRBJ2-1, the V gene TRBV7-2; 14 bases align to TRBD2. Germline CDR1 and CDR2: SGHTA and FQGNSA. CDR3 length: 17 amino acids. V shed 0 bases and J 7 bases; nucleotides not matched to a gene: 5. CDR3 protein: CASSLARTSGGRNEQFF. The CDR3, as DNA: TGTGCCAGCAGCTTAGCTCGGACTAGCGGGGGGCGGAATGAGCAGTTCTTC. The variable domain in full, completed from reference TRBV7-2 and TRBJ2-1, reads GAGVSQSPSNKVTEKGKDVELRCDPISGHTALYWYRQSLGQGLEFLIYFQGNSAPDKSGLPSDRFSAERTGGSVSTLTIQRTQQEDSAVYLCASSLARTSGGRNEQFFGPGTRLTVL.

This chain uses TRBV3-1 (or the pseudogene TRBV3-2) with TRBJ2-5; 7 positions match TRBD1. V shed 2 bases and J 2 bases; nucleotides not matched to a gene: 8. This CDR3 contains 16 residues. Germline CDR1 LGHDT, CDR2 YNNKEL (reference sequence). The CDR3: CASSQNPPGQQETQYF. The CDR3 bases are TGTGCCAGCAGCCAAAATCCCCCGGGACAGCAAGAGACCCAGTACTTC.

The CDR3 loop reads CASSYYGGPYNEQFF. In DNA, the CDR3 is TGTGCCAGCAGTTACTACGGGGGGCCCTACAATGAGCAGTTCTTC. The V and J genes are TRBV6-5 and TRBJ2-1, with a weak D call TRBD2 (7 bases). Germline V gene sequence: CDR1 MNHEY, CDR2 SVGAGI. The CDR3 is 15 amino acids. Trimming took off 1 base at V and 2 bases at J, with 9 bases between the two ends.

The V gene is TRBV30, the J gene TRBJ1-3; 7 bases align to TRBD1. With V trimmed by 0 bases and J by 0 bases, 5 bases remained unmatched. CDR1 and CDR2 (germline): GTSNPN, SVGIG (reference sequence). The CDR3 is made up of 16 amino acids. The CDR3 DNA sequence: TGTGCCTGGAGTGTCGGGACAGCTCACTCTGGAAACACCATATATTTT. Protein sequence: CAWSVGTAHSGNTIYF.

V usage is TRBV21-1 and J usage is TRBJ1-1; the table's D call of TRBD1 was not tested on the DNA. TRBV21-1 is an annotated pseudogene. The CDR3 has 16 residues. CDR3 sequence: CASSKLLQGINTEAFF. The CDR3 bases are TGTGCCAGCAGCAAGTTATTACAGGGGATAAACACTGAAGCTTTCTTT.

This chain connects TRBV18 to TRBJ2-5, with D maybe TRBD1 (6 bases). CDR1 and CDR2 (germline): KGHSH, LQKENI. The CDR3 totals 16 residues. The V end lost 3 bases, the J end lost 1 base, and 15 bases lay between the germline ends. The CDR3 protein is CASSPQFGGLQETQYF. CDR3 bases: TGTGCCAGCTCACCTCAATTTGGGGGCCTCCAAGAGACCCAGTACTTC. Full variable domain (outside the CDR3, taken from reference TRBV18 and TRBJ2-5): NAGVMQNPRHLVRRRGQEARLRCSPMKGHSHVYWYRQLPEEGLKFMVYLQKENIIDESGMPKERFSAEFPKEGPSILRIQQVVRGDSAAYFCASSPQFGGLQETQYFGPGTRLLVL.

CDR3 DNA: TGTGCCAGCAGTTTCTACAGTGCCCAAGAGACCCAGTACTTC. Protein: CASSFYSAQETQYF. This chain joins TRBV7-9 and TRBJ2-5; unclear D gene. Trimming cost V 6 bases and J 1 base, with 12 bases left between them. CDR1 is SEHNR and CDR2 is FQNEAQ in the germline V gene (reference sequence). The CDR3 extends over 14 amino acids. Drawing the rest from reference TRBV7-9 and TRBJ2-5, the complete variable domain is DTGVSQNPRHKITKRGQNVTFRCDPISEHNRLYWYRQTLGQGPEFLTYFQNEAQLEKSRLLSDRFSAERPKGSFSTLEIQRTEQGDSAMYLCASSFYSAQETQYFGPGTRLLVL.

V gene TRBV28 combines with J gene TRBJ2-5; a possible D gene is TRBD1 (6 bases). V was clipped by 8 bases and J by 4 bases, with 20 bases between them. From germline, CDR1 is MDHEN and CDR2 SYDVKM. The CDR3 runs to 15 residues. CDR3 sequence (DNA): TGTGCCAGCTACCAAGTACAGGGTATTCCAGAGACCCAGTACTTC. It is translated as CASYQVQGIPETQYF.

V gene TRBV5-1 combines with J gene TRBJ1-1; TRBD1 agrees at 7 bases. The CDR3 runs to 15 residues. Looked up from germline, CDR1 is SGHRS and CDR2 is YFSETQ. The V and J ends lost 4 bases and 1 base, in that order; junction bases with no gene match: 7. CDR3 sequence: CASSIRQGPNTEAFF. In DNA form, the CDR3 reads TGCGCCAGCAGCATAAGACAGGGCCCGAACACTGAAGCTTTCTTT.

The chain recombines TRBV6-6 with TRBJ2-2; 10 bases fit TRBD1. The junction had 6 bases not matched to a gene; V was cut back by 6 bases and J by 8 bases. Germline V CDR1 and CDR2: MNHNY, SVGAGI (reference sequence). There are 14 residues in the CDR3. This CDR3 reads CASSWDRGGGELFF. CDR3 coding DNA: TGTGCCAGCAGCTGGGACAGGGGAGGAGGGGAGCTGTTTTTT.

This sequence joins TRBV20-1 and TRBJ2-7; D is undetermined. This CDR3 contains 11 residues. V was clipped by 7 bases and J by 4 bases, with 11 bases between them. The V gene's germline CDR1 is DFQATT and CDR2 SNEGSKA (reference sequence). CDR3 sequence (DNA): TGCAGTGTGCACTTCGGTTACGAGCAGTACTTC. Amino acids: CSVHFGYEQYF.

This rearrangement joins TRBV19 to TRBJ2-3; 10 nucleotides align to TRBD2. The CDR3 length is 14 residues. CDR1 is LNHDA and CDR2 is SQIVND in the germline V gene (reference sequence). After removal of 7 bases from V and 4 bases from J, the junction contained 5 bases not matched to a gene. CDR3 DNA: TGTGCCAGTAAGAAGCGGGGGGGCCCAGATACGCAGTATTTT. It yields the protein CASKKRGGPDTQYF.

The rearrangement links TRBV9 to TRBJ1-1; tentative D call: TRBD1 (5 bases). Germline lookup yields CDR1 SGDLS and CDR2 YYNGEE. There are 15 residues in the CDR3. Trimming removed 1 base from V and 3 bases from J, with 13 bases in between. CDR3 bases: TGTGCCAGCAGCGTACTTGCGGGGGGTGACACTGAAGCTTTCTTT. As protein: CASSVLAGGDTEAFF. The full variable domain, its missing parts supplied by reference TRBV9 and TRBJ1-1, is DSGVTQTPKHLITATGQRVTLRCSPRSGDLSVYWYQQSLDQGLQFLIQYYNGEERAKGNILERFSAQQFPDLHSELNLSSLELGDSALYFCASSVLAGGDTEAFFGQGTRLTVV.

The chain employs TRBV20-1 and TRBJ2-2; D remains unclear. The ends were cut back, 3 bases at V and 5 bases at J, with 7 bases in the middle. The CDR3 totals 12 residues. The V gene's germline CDR1 is DFQATT and CDR2 SNEGSKA (reference sequence). The CDR3 sequence: CSASILTGELFF. The CDR3 coding sequence is TGCAGTGCTAGTATCTTAACCGGGGAGCTGTTTTTT.

The chain employs TRBV5-4 and TRBJ1-1; 8 bases are shared with TRBD1. The CDR3 covers 17 residues. Germline V gene lookup returns CDR1 SGHNT and CDR2 YYREEE (reference sequence). Trimming at V came to 0 bases and at J to 0 bases, leaving 7 bases not matched to a gene. The chain's CDR3 is CASSLGQGAGMNTEAFF. The CDR3 bases are TGTGCCAGCAGCTTGGGGCAGGGGGCAGGGATGAACACTGAAGCTTTCTTT.